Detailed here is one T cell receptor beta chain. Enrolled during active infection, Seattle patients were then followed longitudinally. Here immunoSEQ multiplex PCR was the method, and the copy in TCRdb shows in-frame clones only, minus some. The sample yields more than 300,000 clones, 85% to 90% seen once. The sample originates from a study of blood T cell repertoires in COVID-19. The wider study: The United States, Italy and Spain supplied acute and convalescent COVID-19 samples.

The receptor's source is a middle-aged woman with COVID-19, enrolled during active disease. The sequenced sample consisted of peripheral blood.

CDR3 in DNA: TGTGCCAGCAGTGCCAGGGGCTCAGGAGCCCTCCACTTT. Translation gives CASSARGSGALHF. The rearrangement links TRBV6-2 or TRBV6-3 to TRBJ1-6; a weak D match, TRBD1 (6 bases). The germline gives CDR1 MNHEY, CDR2 SVGEGT. V was cut by 5 bases and J by 14 bases, with 16 bases left in between. The CDR3 has 13 amino acids.